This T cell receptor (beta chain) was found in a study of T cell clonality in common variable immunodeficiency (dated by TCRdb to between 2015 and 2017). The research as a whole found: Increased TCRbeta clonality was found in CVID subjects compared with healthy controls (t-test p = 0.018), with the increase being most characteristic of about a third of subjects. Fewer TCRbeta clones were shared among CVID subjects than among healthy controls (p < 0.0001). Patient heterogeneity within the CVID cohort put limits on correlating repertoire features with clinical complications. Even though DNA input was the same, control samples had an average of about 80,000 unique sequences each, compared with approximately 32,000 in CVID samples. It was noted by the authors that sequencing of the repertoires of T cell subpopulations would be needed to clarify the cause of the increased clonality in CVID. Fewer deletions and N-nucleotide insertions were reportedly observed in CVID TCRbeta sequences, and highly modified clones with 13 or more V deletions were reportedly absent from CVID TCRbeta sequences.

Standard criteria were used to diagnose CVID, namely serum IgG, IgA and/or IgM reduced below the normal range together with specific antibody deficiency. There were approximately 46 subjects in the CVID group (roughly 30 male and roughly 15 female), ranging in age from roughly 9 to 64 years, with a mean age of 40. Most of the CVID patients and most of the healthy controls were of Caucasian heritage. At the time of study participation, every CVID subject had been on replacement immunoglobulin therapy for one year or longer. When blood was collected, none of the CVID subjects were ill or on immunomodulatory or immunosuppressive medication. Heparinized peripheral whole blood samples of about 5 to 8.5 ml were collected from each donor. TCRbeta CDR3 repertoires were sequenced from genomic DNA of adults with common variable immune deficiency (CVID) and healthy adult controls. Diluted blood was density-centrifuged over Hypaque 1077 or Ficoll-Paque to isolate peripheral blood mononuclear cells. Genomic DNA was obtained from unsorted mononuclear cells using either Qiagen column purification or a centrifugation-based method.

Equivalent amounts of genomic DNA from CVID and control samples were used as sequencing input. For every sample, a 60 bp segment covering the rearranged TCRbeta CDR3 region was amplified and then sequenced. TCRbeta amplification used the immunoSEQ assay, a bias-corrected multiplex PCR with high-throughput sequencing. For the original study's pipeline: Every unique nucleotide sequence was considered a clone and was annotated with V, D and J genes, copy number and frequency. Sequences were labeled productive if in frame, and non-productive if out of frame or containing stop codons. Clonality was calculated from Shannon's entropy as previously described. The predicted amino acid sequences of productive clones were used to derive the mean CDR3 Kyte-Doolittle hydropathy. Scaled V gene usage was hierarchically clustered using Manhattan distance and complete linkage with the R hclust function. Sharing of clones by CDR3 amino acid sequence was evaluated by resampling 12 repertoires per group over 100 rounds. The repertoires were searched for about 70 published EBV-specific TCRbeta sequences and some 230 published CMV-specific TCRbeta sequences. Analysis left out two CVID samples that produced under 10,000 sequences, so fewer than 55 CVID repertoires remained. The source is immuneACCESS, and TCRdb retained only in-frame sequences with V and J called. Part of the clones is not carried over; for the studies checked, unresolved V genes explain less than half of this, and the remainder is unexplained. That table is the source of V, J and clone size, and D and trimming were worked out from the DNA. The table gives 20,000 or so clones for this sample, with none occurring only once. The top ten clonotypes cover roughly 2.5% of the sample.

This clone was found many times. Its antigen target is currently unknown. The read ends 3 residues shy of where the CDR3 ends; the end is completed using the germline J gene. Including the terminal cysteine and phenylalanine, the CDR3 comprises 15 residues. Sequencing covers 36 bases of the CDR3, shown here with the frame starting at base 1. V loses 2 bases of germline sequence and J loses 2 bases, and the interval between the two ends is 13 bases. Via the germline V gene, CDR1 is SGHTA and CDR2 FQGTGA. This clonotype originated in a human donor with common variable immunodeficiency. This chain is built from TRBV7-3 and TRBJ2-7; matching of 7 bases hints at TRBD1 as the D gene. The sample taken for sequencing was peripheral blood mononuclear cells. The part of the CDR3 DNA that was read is TGTGCCAGCAGCTTACATCCAGGGGGGACCTACGAG. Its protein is CASSLHPGGTYE. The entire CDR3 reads CASSLHPGGTYEQYF.